Below, 29 T cell receptor beta chains from the same sample are listed, as sequenced in a study of TIL therapy for anti-PD-1-resistant metastatic lung cancer. The libraries were made with immunoSEQ v3. Here immunoSEQ multiplex PCR was the method, and the copy in TCRdb shows in-frame clones only, minus some. The sample has tens of thousands of clones, 70% to 85% seen once. Stated time point: pre-treatment sample, taken before nivolumab and TIL therapy. The sequencing used blood, collected at baseline. These TCRs come from a man in his sixties or seventies with non-small cell lung cancer.

The chain is built from TRBV20-1 and TRBJ1-5, with D possibly being TRBD1 (5 bases). Germline CDR1 and CDR2: DFQATT and SNEGSKA (reference sequence). The CDR3 runs to 11 residues. Trimming removed 0 bases from V and 11 bases from J, with 8 bases in between. Written as DNA, the CDR3 is TGCAGTGCTAGAGAGGGGCCTACCCAGCATTTT. Residues: CSAREGPTQHF.

This chain uses TRBV7-9 with TRBJ1-4; D possibly corresponds to TRBD1 (6 bases). Looked up from germline, CDR1 is SEHNR and CDR2 is FQNEAQ (reference sequence). This CDR3 has 17 amino acids. V shed 5 bases and J shed 2 bases, with 18 bases lying between them. The chain's CDR3 is CASSHLGFQGTNEKLFF. CDR3 DNA sequence: TGTGCCAGCAGCCACCTGGGCTTCCAGGGGACTAATGAAAAACTGTTTTTT.

The rearrangement uses TRBV6-5 and TRBJ1-2, with D maybe TRBD1 (5 bases). The CDR3 is 14 residues long. Germline-derived CDR1 and CDR2 are MNHEY and SVGAGI. The germline V and J ends were trimmed by 3 bases and 3 bases, with 11 bases remaining between them. CDR3 DNA sequence: TGTGCCAGCAGTTATCTGGGGGACCACTATGGCTACACCTTC. This sequence encodes CASSYLGDHYGYTF.

The chain is built from TRBV14 and TRBJ2-7; D gene ambiguous. This CDR3 comprises 15 residues. Trimming removed 2 bases from V and 2 bases from J, with 13 bases in between. CDR1 SGHDN and CDR2 FVKESK come from the germline V gene. CDR3 DNA: TGTGCCAGCAGCCAAATTCCGGGCGCAGCCTACGAGCAGTACTTC. Amino acids: CASSQIPGAAYEQYF.

The J gene is TRBJ2-1, the V gene TRBV7-3; 12 positions match TRBD2. The V gene end was trimmed by 5 bases and the J gene end by 9 bases; junction bases not matched to a gene: 11. CDR3 length: 16 residues. Germline values: CDR1 SGHTA, CDR2 FQGTGA. DNA of the CDR3: TGTGCCAGCAGCGCGAGAGGACTAGCGGGACGTGGTGAGCAGTTCTTC. This sequence encodes CASSARGLAGRGEQFF.

The V gene is TRBV9, the J gene TRBJ1-6; D unclear. Between the trimmed V and J ends, which lost 2 bases and 6 bases, there was a span of 12 bases. Germline V gene data show CDR1 as SGDLS and CDR2 as YYNGEE. The CDR3 is made up of 15 amino acids. The CDR3 is CASSVEGIPNSPLHF. The CDR3 nucleotides read TGTGCCAGCAGCGTGGAAGGGATCCCTAATTCACCCCTCCACTTT.

This CDR3 is CASRPDGNTEAFF. The CDR3 DNA reads TGTGCCAGTCGTCCGGACGGGAACACTGAAGCTTTCTTT. The chain joins TRBV19 to TRBJ1-1; D uncertain. Per germline, CDR1 LNHDA and CDR2 SQIVND (reference sequence). V shed 8 bases and J shed 1 base, with 11 bases lying between them. The CDR3 runs to 13 residues.

CDR3: CASGGTGLGANVLTF. Here the CDR3 DNA reads TGTGCCAGCGGGGGGACAGGGTTGGGGGCCAACGTCCTGACTTTC. This chain joins TRBV6-5 and TRBJ2-6, with 9 bases fitting TRBD1. The CDR3 sequence is 15 residues long. From germline, CDR1 is MNHEY and CDR2 SVGAGI. V dropped 8 bases and J dropped 4; count of bases not matched to a gene: 6.

This clone was seen more than once but under ten times. V and J are TRBV7-9 and TRBJ1-6; D is ambiguous. The V end lost 7 bases, the J end lost 8 bases, and 12 bases lay between the germline ends. The CDR3 runs 13 residues. The germline V gene has CDR1 SEHNR and CDR2 FQNEAQ (reference sequence). The CDR3 bases are TGTGCCAGCATAAGTTTCGTCGATTCACCCCTCCACTTT. The encoded protein is CASISFVDSPLHF. The full variable domain, its missing parts supplied by reference TRBV7-9 and TRBJ1-6, is DTGVSQNPRHKITKRGQNVTFRCDPISEHNRLYWYRQTLGQGPEFLTYFQNEAQLEKSRLLSDRFSAERPKGSFSTLEIQRTEQGDSAMYLCASISFVDSPLHFGNGTRLTVT.

A single count supports this clone. V usage is TRBV7-9 and J usage is TRBJ2-7; tentatively, D is TRBD2 (7 bases). V dropped 0 bases and J dropped 3 bases, with 9 bases sitting between them. The CDR3 has 14 residues. Germline CDR1 is SEHNR and CDR2 is FQNEAQ (reference sequence). The CDR3 region is CASSLAGGGYEQYF. The CDR3 DNA is TGTGCCAGCAGCTTAGCGGGAGGGGGCTACGAGCAGTACTTC.

Note on this clone: Mismatch with germline at one junction end may stem from a read error. The chain combines TRBV6-5 with TRBJ2-7; TRBD1 matches 10 bases. The CDR3 has 15 amino acids. Germline values: CDR1 MNHEY, CDR2 SVGAGI. The chain's CDR3 is CASSDSGTGAYEQYF. The CDR3 bases are TGTGCCAGCAGTGACTCCGGGACAGGGGCCTACGAGCAGTACTTC.

This clone came up once. The gene calls are TRBV28 and TRBJ2-5; no clear D. V was pared by 3 bases and J by 2 bases, with 16 bases between. Germline-derived CDR1 and CDR2 are MDHEN and SYDVKM. The length of the CDR3 is 16 residues. The CDR3 nucleotides are TGTGCCAGCAGTTTCCCCTCCAGCACCCTACAAGAGACCCAGTACTTC. Its protein product is CASSFPSSTLQETQYF.

This clone has just a few counts. The J gene is TRBJ2-1, the V gene TRBV28; the match to TRBD2 covers 8 bases. Unmatched junction bases numbered 3, after V lost 2 bases and J lost 15 bases. This CDR3 is built from 11 residues. Germline lookup yields CDR1 MDHEN and CDR2 SYDVKM. CDR3 sequence: CASSLGGRSFF. The CDR3 DNA reads as TGTGCCAGCAGTTTAGGCGGGAGGTCGTTCTTC.

This clone was seen a single time. The chain recombines TRBV5-6 with TRBJ1-1; D call uncertain. This CDR3 has 13 amino acids. Germline values: CDR1 SGHDT, CDR2 YYEEEE. V shed 0 bases and J shed 5 bases, with 8 bases lying between them. CDR3 amino acids: CASSLGQRTEAFF. CDR3 bases: TGTGCCAGCAGCTTGGGACAAAGAACTGAAGCTTTCTTT.

This clone has a handful of counts. The V and J genes are TRBV11-1 and TRBJ1-1; TRBD1 is a possible D gene (6 bases). Looked up from germline, CDR1 is SGHAT and CDR2 is FQDESV (reference sequence). The germline V and J ends were trimmed by 2 bases and 1 base, with 20 bases remaining between them. This CDR3 is built from 18 residues. The CDR3 spells CASSLFTGRLGPNTEAFF. For the CDR3, the DNA is TGTGCCAGCAGCTTATTCACAGGGCGTTTAGGACCGAACACTGAAGCTTTCTTT. Full variable domain (remainder filled in from reference TRBV11-1 and TRBJ1-1): EAEVAQSPRYKITEKSQAVAFWCDPISGHATLYWYRQILGQGPELLVQFQDESVVDDSQLPKDRFSAERLKGVDSTLKIQPAELGDSAMYLCASSLFTGRLGPNTEAFFGQGTRLTVV.

Concerning this clone itself: The junction departs from the called germline gene at one end, perhaps through a read error. This chain links TRBV29-1 with TRBJ2-3; D may be TRBD1 (5 bases). CDR1 is SQVTM and CDR2 is ANQGSEA in the germline V gene. This CDR3 has 14 amino acids. DNA of the CDR3: TGCAGCGTTGACCCAGGGAATATCGCAGATATGCAGTATTTT. Translated, it gives CSVDPGNIADMQYF.

This rearrangement joins TRBV5-8 to TRBJ2-2, with D tentatively TRBD2 (6 bases). The CDR3 extends over 15 amino acids. Per the germline V gene, CDR1 is SGHTS and CDR2 is YDEGEE. The V end lost 0 bases, the J end lost 6 bases, and 12 bases lay between the germline ends. The CDR3 DNA follows: TGTGCCAGCAGCTTGGTCGGGGGTCGGGCCGGGGAGCTGTTTTTT. Translation gives CASSLVGGRAGELFF. Variable domain in full (rest from reference TRBV5-8 and TRBJ2-2): EAGVTQSPTHLIKTRGQQATLRCSPISGHTSVYWYQQALGLGLQFLLWYDEGEERNRGNFPPRFSGRQFPNYSSELNVNALELEDSALYLCASSLVGGRAGELFFGEGSRLTVL.

The rearrangement uses TRBV5-1 and TRBJ2-6; D remains ambiguous. V gave up 4 bases and J gave up 0 bases, with 8 bases separating them. CDR3 length equals 15 residues. Germline CDR1 SGHRS, CDR2 YFSETQ. CDR3 amino acids: CASSLTASGANVLTF. In nucleotides, the CDR3 is TGCGCCAGCAGCCTAACAGCCTCTGGGGCCAACGTCCTGACTTTC.

This clone has more than one count but fewer than ten. The rearrangement links TRBV5-1 to TRBJ2-3, with 8 positions matching TRBD1. Unmatched junction bases numbered 4, after V lost 0 bases and J lost 4 bases. The CDR3 covers 15 residues. CDR1 is SGHRS, CDR2 YFSETQ, per germline. DNA for the CDR3: TGCGCCAGCAGCTTGGTTTCAGGGGGCTCAGATACGCAGTATTTT. This codes for CASSLVSGGSDTQYF.

The V and J genes are TRBV7-9 and TRBJ2-7, with TRBD2 as a possible D gene (6 bases). Trimming stripped 5 bases from V and 2 bases from J, with 19 bases between. This CDR3 has 16 amino acids. Looked up from germline, CDR1 is SEHNR and CDR2 is FQNEAQ (reference sequence). CDR3 loop: CASSPQGAGRTYEQYF. DNA of the CDR3: TGTGCCAGCAGCCCCCAAGGGGCAGGGAGGACCTACGAGCAGTACTTC.

This clone was seen a handful of times. The V call is TRBV14, the J call TRBJ2-3, with D uncertain. The V gene's germline CDR1 is SGHDN and CDR2 FVKESK. V lost 3 bases, J lost 1 base, and 5 bases lay in between. This CDR3 comprises 13 residues. The CDR3, as DNA: TGTGCCAGCAGCCAGTTTCGCACAGATACGCAGTATTTT. This sequence encodes CASSQFRTDTQYF.

This rearrangement joins TRBV5-4 to TRBJ2-5; no firm D call. Germline V gene lookup returns CDR1 SGHNT and CDR2 YYREEE (reference sequence). V was clipped by 0 bases and J by 5 bases, with 17 bases between them. This CDR3 contains 16 residues. CDR3 nucleotide sequence: TGTGCCAGCAGCTTGGACCCTCGATCCCCCGGGGAGACCCAGTACTTC. Translation gives CASSLDPRSPGETQYF.

The gene calls are TRBV19 and TRBJ2-1, with 8 bases matching TRBD1. The J segment lost 9 bases and the V segment lost 3 bases, leaving 4 bases of the junction unmatched. Germline V gene data show CDR1 as LNHDA and CDR2 as SQIVND (reference sequence). The CDR3 loop spans 13 amino acids. DNA for the CDR3: TGTGCCAGTAGTATCGGACAGGGAATTGAGCAGTTCTTC. It codes for CASSIGQGIEQFF.

This clone came up once. This sequence joins TRBV30 and TRBJ2-6; no clear D. Looked up from germline, CDR1 is GTSNPN and CDR2 is SVGIG (reference sequence). The CDR3 covers 15 residues. The V end was cut by 0 bases, the J end by 1 base, with 7 bases between. The CDR3 DNA reads TGTGCCTGGAGTGTAAACCTTTCTGGGGCCAACGTCCTGACTTTC. It specifies CAWSVNLSGANVLTF. Combining the CDR3 with reference TRBV30 and TRBJ2-6 gives the whole variable domain SQTIHQWPATLVQPVGSPLSLECTVEGTSNPNLYWYRQAAGRGLQLLFYSVGIGQISSEVPQNLSASRPQDRQFILSSKKLLLSDSGFYLCAWSVNLSGANVLTFGAGSRLTVL.

This chain joins TRBV5-4 and TRBJ2-3; D is perhaps TRBD2 (6 bases). The V end lost 5 bases, the J end lost 2 bases, and 15 bases lay between the germline ends. Looked up from germline, CDR1 is SGHNT and CDR2 is YYREEE (reference sequence). The CDR3 totals 15 residues. CDR3: CASRFTGTATDTQYF. In nucleotides, the CDR3 is TGTGCCAGCAGATTCACCGGGACTGCCACAGATACGCAGTATTTT.

V is TRBV9 and J is TRBJ1-3; D is ambiguous. Trimming took 4 bases from V and 5 from J, leaving 22 bases between them. The CDR3 covers 17 residues. CDR1 is SGDLS, CDR2 YYNGEE, per germline. DNA of the CDR3: TGTGCCAGCAGCCCCAGTAGTTCCCCGGGATTTCGAAACACCATATATTTT. Its protein is CASSPSSSPGFRNTIYF.

V usage is TRBV5-4 and J usage is TRBJ2-3; 9 bases align to TRBD1. After removal of 0 bases from V and 5 bases from J, the junction contained 10 bases not matched to a gene. Germline CDR1 SGHNT, CDR2 YYREEE (reference sequence). The CDR3 loop spans 17 amino acids. This CDR3 is CASSLVIKDRGKDTQYF. The DNA of the CDR3 is TGTGCCAGCAGCTTGGTTATAAAGGACAGGGGAAAAGATACGCAGTATTTT.

The table lists this clone with a count of one. The V gene is TRBV7-9, the J gene TRBJ1-2; no reliable D call. Germline CDR1 reads SEHNR; CDR2 reads FQNEAQ (reference sequence). Deletions cut 1 base from V and 7 bases from J, with 10 bases between. The CDR3 runs 13 residues. The CDR3 protein is CASSLDYAAGYTF. The CDR3 DNA sequence: TGTGCCAGCAGCTTAGATTACGCGGCTGGCTACACCTTC.

The chain carries TRBV7-8 and TRBJ2-1, with 7 positions matching TRBD2. In germline, CDR1 is SGHVS, CDR2 FQNEAQ. V lost 4 bases and J lost 9; bases outside the gene matches: 18. The CDR3 has 17 residues. The CDR3 region is CASSSRIGGSGAGEQFF. The CDR3 DNA is TGTGCCAGCAGCTCCAGAATTGGCGGGAGCGGCGCCGGTGAGCAGTTCTTC.